A single sample gave rise to the 23 T cell receptor beta chains below, sequenced in a study of blood T cell repertoires in COVID-19. Libraries were prepared by immunoSEQ multiplex PCR; TCRdb keeps only in-frame clonotypes and omits some of them. Altogether fewer than 250,000 clones are present, 84% being singletons, with the ten largest covering under 4%. Sequencing was carried out using PBMCs or T cells enriched from blood (not recorded which). The receptors were gathered from a woman aged 25-40 years who had been exposed to COVID-19.

The rearrangement uses TRBV5-6 and TRBJ2-7, with no clear D. This CDR3 is built from 13 residues. Germline V CDR1 and CDR2: SGHDT, YYEEEE. Trimming removed 4 bases at V and 0 bases at J, with 8 bases between. CDR3 DNA sequence: TGTGCCAGCAGCCCACCCAGCTCCTACGAGCAGTACTTC. Its protein product is CASSPPSSYEQYF.

V and J are TRBV6-5 and TRBJ1-5; D perhaps matches TRBD1 (5 bases). The germline CDR1 and CDR2 sequences are MNHEY and SVGAGI. Trimming removed 6 bases from V and 2 bases from J, with 11 bases in between. The CDR3 runs 14 residues. Here the CDR3 DNA reads TGTGCCAGCAGCCGAGACAGTCGCAATCAGCCCCAGCATTTT. Protein: CASSRDSRNQPQHF.

The chain links TRBV27 to TRBJ1-1; D possibly corresponds to TRBD1 (6 bases). The ends were cut back, 5 bases at V and 10 bases at J, with 20 bases in the middle. This CDR3 is 14 amino acids long. Germline V lookup: CDR1 MNHEY, CDR2 SMNVEV (reference sequence). CDR3 sequence (DNA): TGTGCCAGCAGTGGGATTGACAGGAATTCGGCAGCTTTCTTT. Translation gives CASSGIDRNSAAFF.

The gene calls are TRBV18 and TRBJ1-5; the D gene is possibly TRBD1 (5 bases). Looked up from germline, CDR1 is KGHSH and CDR2 is LQKENI. The length of the CDR3 is 15 residues. V lost 6 bases to trimming and J lost 5 bases, with 17 bases between them. The DNA for the CDR3 is TGTGCCAGCTCTCGTCTGGCAGGGTTGGATCAGCCCCAGCATTTT. It yields the protein CASSRLAGLDQPQHF.

The rearrangement joins TRBV5-6 to TRBJ2-7, with TRBD1 as a possible D gene (5 bases). Germline CDR1 and CDR2: SGHDT and YYEEEE. The CDR3 totals 17 residues. The germline V and J ends were trimmed by 3 bases and 3 bases, with 22 bases remaining between them. The CDR3 loop reads CASSSQGQGFLGYEQYF. CDR3 DNA sequence: TGTGCCAGCAGCTCGCAAGGCCAGGGATTTTTAGGCTACGAGCAGTACTTC.

This rearrangement joins TRBV29-1 to TRBJ2-1, with 10 bases fitting TRBD2. The CDR3 is 14 residues long. Germline CDR1 SQVTM, CDR2 ANQGSEA. The trim removed 7 bases at V and 7 bases at J, leaving 10 bases unmatched. The CDR3 sequence is CSGAERGGVNEQFF. CDR3 bases: TGCAGCGGAGCGGAGCGGGGGGGCGTAAATGAGCAGTTCTTC.

The V call is TRBV28, the J call TRBJ1-1, with TRBD1 matching over 7 bases. The J segment lost 1 base and the V segment lost 6 bases, leaving 5 bases of the junction unmatched. Germline V gene lookup returns CDR1 MDHEN and CDR2 SYDVKM. The CDR3 runs to 14 residues. The CDR3 loop reads CASRNTGENTEAFF. The CDR3 nucleotides read TGTGCCAGCAGAAATACAGGGGAGAACACTGAAGCTTTCTTT.

The chain uses TRBV27 and TRBJ2-5; the D gene is possibly TRBD2 (5 bases). Germline CDR1 reads MNHEY; CDR2 reads SMNVEV (reference sequence). V was cut by 4 bases and J by 4 bases, with 10 bases left in between. The CDR3 totals 13 residues. The CDR3 loop is CASSSGLLETQYF. The CDR3 nucleotides read TGTGCCAGCAGTTCCGGACTGTTAGAGACCCAGTACTTC.

The genes are TRBV5-4 and TRBJ1-1; D may be TRBD1 (5 bases). The CDR3 length is 14 residues. With 3 bases removed from V and 1 base from J, the gap between germline ends came to 10 bases. Germline V CDR1 and CDR2: SGHNT, YYREEE (reference sequence). The CDR3 protein is CASSYATGNTEAFF. CDR3 in DNA: TGTGCCAGCAGCTACGCCACAGGGAACACTGAAGCTTTCTTT.

The chain employs TRBV4-1 and TRBJ1-1, with unresolved D. This CDR3 is built from 15 residues. The germline gives CDR1 MGHRA, CDR2 YSYEKL. Trimming cost V 0 bases and J 0 bases, with 8 bases left between them. The CDR3 sequence: CASSQDAAMNTEAFF. CDR3 coding DNA: TGCGCCAGCAGCCAAGACGCCGCGATGAACACTGAAGCTTTCTTT.

The CDR3 sequence is CASSDLGQGNSPLHF. The CDR3 DNA sequence: TGTGCCAGCAGTGATTTAGGACAGGGGAATTCACCCCTCCACTTT. The chain couples TRBV2 to TRBJ1-6; 9 bases are a match to TRBD1. Germline V gives CDR1 SNHLY, CDR2 FYNNEI. The CDR3 runs to 15 residues. Losses at the gene ends were 3 bases for V and 7 bases for J; bases not matched to a gene: 4.

This clone was detected once. The V and J genes are TRBV25-1 and TRBJ2-7; 9 positions match TRBD1. J lost 9 bases, V lost 1 base, and 7 bases had no gene match. The CDR3 consists of 14 residues. Per the germline V gene, CDR1 is MGHDK and CDR2 is SYGVNS. The CDR3 nucleotides read TGTGCCAGCAGTGAATGGGAGACAGGGGGTGGGCAGTACTTC. It yields the protein CASSEWETGGGQYF.

The chain couples TRBV18 to TRBJ2-3; maybe TRBD1 (5 bases). The germline CDR1 and CDR2 sequences are KGHSH and LQKENI. The CDR3 contains 14 residues. The ends were cut back, 2 bases at V and 1 base at J, with 7 bases in the middle. The CDR3 DNA follows: TGTGCCAGCTCACCATCGACAGGCACAGATACGCAGTATTTT. Residues: CASSPSTGTDTQYF. Full variable domain (rest looked up from reference TRBV18 and TRBJ2-3): NAGVMQNPRHLVRRRGQEARLRCSPMKGHSHVYWYRQLPEEGLKFMVYLQKENIIDESGMPKERFSAEFPKEGPSILRIQQVVRGDSAAYFCASSPSTGTDTQYFGPGTRLTVL.

This rearrangement joins TRBV6-2 or TRBV6-3 to TRBJ1-1; D is unresolved. This CDR3 has 15 amino acids. Trimming removed 4 bases at V and 1 base at J, with 13 bases between. Germline CDR1 reads MNHEY; CDR2 reads SVGEGT. The CDR3 loop is CASSWSGGSNTEAFF. In nucleotides, the CDR3 is TGTGCCAGCAGTTGGAGCGGCGGATCGAACACTGAAGCTTTCTTT.

This clone is a singleton in its sample. V is TRBV20-1 and J is TRBJ2-3, with D perhaps matching TRBD2 (5 bases). CDR1 is DFQATT, CDR2 SNEGSKA, per germline (reference sequence). The CDR3 spans 15 residues. Trimming removed 3 bases from V and 3 bases from J, with 16 bases in between. The DNA of the CDR3 is TGCAGTGCTAGTAAATCCGGGGAGTCTACAGATACGCAGTATTTT. Translated: CSASKSGESTDTQYF.

The chain couples TRBV7-6 to TRBJ1-4; possible D gene TRBD1, 5 bases. V was pared by 2 bases and J by 5 bases, with 27 bases between. CDR3 length: 20 amino acids. Germline CDR1 and CDR2: SGHVS and FNYEAQ. This chain's CDR3 is CASSLSGARQTRLRNEKLFF. For the CDR3, the DNA is TGTGCCAGCAGCTTAAGTGGGGCGAGACAGACGAGACTCAGGAATGAAAAACTGTTTTTT. The whole variable domain, filled in from reference TRBV7-6 and TRBJ1-4, reads GAGVSQSPRYKVTKRGQDVALRCDPISGHVSLYWYRQALGQGPEFLTYFNYEAQQDKSGLPNDRFSAERPEGSISTLTIQRTEQRDSAMYRCASSLSGARQTRLRNEKLFFGSGTQLSVL.

About this clone itself: At one end the junction does not follow the germline gene, possibly because of a read error. The chain recombines TRBV7-9 with TRBJ1-2; tentatively, D is TRBD1 (6 bases). Germline V lookup: CDR1 SEHNR, CDR2 FQNEAQ (reference sequence). The CDR3 is made up of 12 amino acids. In nucleotides, the CDR3 is TGTGCCAGCAGCTCACAGGGTATGACGGGGAGCTTC. Translated: CASSSQGMTGSF.

The chain is built from TRBV3-1 (or the pseudogene TRBV3-2) and TRBJ2-7; a weak D match, TRBD2 (6 bases). CDR1 is LGHDT and CDR2 is YNNKEL in the germline V gene (reference sequence). With 4 bases removed from V and 4 bases from J, the gap between germline ends came to 17 bases. The CDR3 is 15 amino acids. This chain's CDR3 is CASSLSIGGRYEQYF. The CDR3 bases are TGTGCCAGCAGCCTAAGTATCGGGGGTCGATACGAGCAGTACTTC.

The chain combines TRBV28 with TRBJ2-2, with D perhaps matching TRBD1 (5 bases). The germline gives CDR1 MDHEN, CDR2 SYDVKM. The CDR3 extends over 15 amino acids. Trimming took off 6 bases at V and 6 bases at J, with 17 bases between the two ends. As DNA, the CDR3 is TGTGCCAGCAGCAAAAGCAGGGTGACCGCCGGGGAGCTGTTTTTT. Protein sequence: CASSKSRVTAGELFF.

The rearrangement uses TRBV5-1 and TRBJ2-4; 7 bases align to TRBD1. The CDR3 is 15 residues long. Germline trimming cut 3 bases from V and 7 bases from J; bases unmatched to any gene: 10. Germline V gives CDR1 SGHRS, CDR2 YFSETQ. The CDR3 is CASSSTKDRANIQYF. In DNA, the CDR3 is TGCGCCAGCAGCTCAACAAAAGACAGGGCCAACATTCAGTACTTC.

This clone occurred once. The chain links TRBV19 to TRBJ2-2; D is uncertain. Trimming removed 2 bases at V and 2 bases at J, with 18 bases between. CDR1 LNHDA and CDR2 SQIVND come from the germline V gene (reference sequence). The length of the CDR3 is 18 residues. This chain's CDR3 is CASSISVGSPGNTGELFF. The CDR3 coding sequence is TGTGCCAGTAGTATAAGTGTAGGATCCCCAGGTAACACCGGGGAGCTGTTTTTT. The complete variable domain, with remaining parts taken from reference TRBV19 and TRBJ2-2, reads DGGITQSPKYLFRKEGQNVTLSCEQNLNHDAMYWYRQDPGQGLRLIYYSQIVNDFQKGDIAEGYSVSREKKESFPLTVTSAQKNPTAFYLCASSISVGSPGNTGELFFGEGSRLTVL.

The J gene is TRBJ2-2, the V gene TRBV6-5; 11 nucleotides line up with TRBD2. Germline V lookup: CDR1 MNHEY, CDR2 SVGAGI. The CDR3 is 16 residues long. V gave up 4 bases and J gave up 1 base; unmatched junction bases: 2. CDR3 in amino acids: CASSFLAGGNTGELFF. The CDR3 coding sequence is TGTGCCAGCAGTTTTCTAGCGGGGGGGAACACCGGGGAGCTGTTTTTT.

This sequence joins TRBV6-5 and TRBJ1-1; 7 bases map to TRBD1. The CDR3 is made up of 14 amino acids. Germline CDR1 reads MNHEY; CDR2 reads SVGAGI. Germline trimming cut 5 bases from V and 1 base from J; bases unmatched to any gene: 4. The CDR3, as DNA: TGTGCCAGCAGTCTACAGGGGAAGAACACTGAAGCTTTCTTT. It encodes CASSLQGKNTEAFF.